The 19 T cell receptor beta chains below were found in one sample sequenced in a study of T cell repertoires in cytomegalovirus infection. TCRdb itself ran the reads through MiXCR, one entry per CDR3 protein. The sample has roughly 920,000 distinct CDR3 sequences; roughly 30% are singletons. Their specific antigens are unknown. Sample: cultured CD8+ T cells from PBMCs, taken from culture after CMV antigen stimulation. The receptors here all came from a human donor in good health (CMV status not recorded). Some clones in this sample may be carry-over from other donors' samples.

The chain has TRBV18 and TRBJ2-5; D is uncertain. Germline loops: CDR1 KGHSH, CDR2 LQKENI. The V and J ends lost 2 bases and 0 bases respectively, with 10 bases between them. The CDR3 length is 15 residues. The CDR3 protein is CASSPGRTYQETQYF. The CDR3 bases are TGTGCCAGCTCACCAGGGCGGACGTACCAAGAGACCCAGTACTTC.

V and J are TRBV7-9 and TRBJ2-2; the D is unclear. CDR3 length: 12 residues. V gave up 7 bases and J gave up 7 bases, with 10 bases separating them. CDR1 and CDR2 (germline): SEHNR, FQNEAQ (reference sequence). CDR3: CASIPHYGELFF. DNA of the CDR3: TGTGCCAGCATCCCCCATTACGGGGAGCTGTTTTTT.

This chain links TRBV24-1 with TRBJ2-1, with D perhaps TRBD1 (5 bases). The CDR3 is 15 amino acids. Trimming cost V 1 base and J 4 bases, with 10 bases left between them. CDR1 is KGHDR and CDR2 is SFDVKD in the germline V gene. The chain's CDR3 is CATSDFGQTYNEQFF. CDR3 bases: TGTGCCACCAGTGATTTTGGACAAACATACAATGAGCAGTTCTTC.

This chain connects TRBV10-2 to TRBJ2-1; the match to TRBD2 covers 9 bases. CDR1 and CDR2 (germline): WSHSY, SAAADI. The V gene end was trimmed by 4 bases and the J gene end by 6 bases; junction bases not matched to a gene: 10. The CDR3 sequence is 16 residues long. The CDR3 loop reads CASSGFAGGPPNEQFF. The CDR3 DNA reads TGCGCCAGCAGTGGCTTCGCGGGGGGGCCGCCCAATGAGCAGTTCTTC.

V and J are TRBV7-9 and TRBJ2-2, with D perhaps TRBD2 (6 bases). From germline, CDR1 is SEHNR and CDR2 FQNEAQ (reference sequence). V lost 4 bases and J 5 bases, leaving 11 bases between the germline ends. The CDR3 spans 14 residues. CDR3 coding DNA: TGTGCCAGCAGCTCCAGCGGGCAAACCGGGGAGCTGTTTTTT. This gives the protein CASSSSGQTGELFF.

The chain recombines TRBV6-2 or TRBV6-3 with TRBJ2-4; 13 bases are shared with TRBD2. The germline CDR1 and CDR2 sequences are MNHEY and SVGEGT. The CDR3 runs to 17 residues. Trimming took 2 bases from V and 6 from J; bases not matched to a gene: 7. CDR3 nucleotides: TGTGCCAGCAGTTACACACGGACTAGCGGGGGTCCAAACATTCAGTACTTC. Translation: CASSYTRTSGGPNIQYF.

This clonotype was detected only once. The chain employs TRBV4-1 and TRBJ1-1; D is possibly TRBD1 (5 bases). Per the germline V gene, CDR1 is MGHRA and CDR2 is YSYEKL. The CDR3 is 12 amino acids. Trimming stripped 1 base from V and 10 bases from J, with 10 bases between. CDR3 residues: CASSQVGARAFF. Written as DNA, the CDR3 is TGCGCCAGCAGCCAAGTCGGGGCGCGAGCTTTCTTT.

The rearrangement uses TRBV5-1 and TRBJ2-4; D ambiguous. This CDR3 is built from 15 residues. CDR1 SGHRS and CDR2 YFSETQ come from the germline V gene. V was shortened by 4 bases and J by 5 bases, with 16 bases between the two germline ends. The CDR3 spells CASSPPRSYENIQYF. DNA of the CDR3: TGCGCCAGCAGCCCCCCTAGGTCGTACGAAAACATTCAGTACTTC.

Many counts were recorded for this clonotype. The chain joins TRBV4-3 to TRBJ1-1, with D possibly being TRBD1 (5 bases). The CDR3 extends over 14 amino acids. The germline CDR1 and CDR2 sequences are LGHNA and YSLEER. V lost 1 base to trimming and J lost 4 bases, with 10 bases between them. CDR3 bases: TGCGCCAGCAGCCAAGTGCGGGGGGTCACTGAAGCTTTCTTT. Its protein is CASSQVRGVTEAFF.

This clonotype was seen at least ten times. The chain links TRBV5-6 to TRBJ2-5; TRBD1 or TRBD2 may be the D gene (6 bases each). Germline-derived CDR1 and CDR2 are SGHDT and YYEEEE. This CDR3 region has 14 residues. V was clipped by 4 bases and J by 1 base, with 11 bases between them. CDR3 DNA sequence: TGTGCCAGCAGCCTCTCGGGGGCCCAAGAGACCCAGTACTTC. Translated, it gives CASSLSGAQETQYF. The complete variable domain, with remaining parts taken from reference TRBV5-6 and TRBJ2-5, reads DAGVTQSPTHLIKTRGQQVTLRCSPKSGHDTVSWYQQALGQGPQFIFQYYEEEERQRGNFPDRFSGHQFPNYSSELNVNALLLGDSALYLCASSLSGAQETQYFGPGTRLLVL.

The chain's CDR3 is CAISDEDYTEAFF. In nucleotides, the CDR3 is TGTGCCATCAGTGATGAGGACTACACTGAAGCTTTCTTT. The chain couples TRBV10-3 to TRBJ1-1; D unresolved. The CDR3 totals 13 residues. With 3 bases removed from V and 3 bases from J, the gap between germline ends came to 8 bases. Germline V gene sequence: CDR1 ENHRY, CDR2 SYGVKD.

The rearrangement uses TRBV6-6 and TRBJ2-1; D possibly corresponds to TRBD2 (5 bases). The germline V gene encodes CDR1 MNHNY and CDR2 SVGAGI (reference sequence). Trimming took off 6 bases at V and 0 bases at J, with 12 bases between the two ends. The CDR3 contains 15 residues. As DNA, the CDR3 is TGTGCCAGCAGGGCGACTACATCCTCCTACAATGAGCAGTTCTTC. Protein product: CASRATTSSYNEQFF.

The V gene is TRBV12-3 or TRBV12-4, the J gene TRBJ1-5; D gene uncertain. This CDR3 comprises 14 residues. V was clipped by 3 bases and J by 5 bases, with 11 bases between them. CDR3 DNA sequence: TGTGCCAGCAGTTTGACGACCCTCTATCAGCCCCAGCATTTT. Translating it yields CASSLTTLYQPQHF.

This clonotype was seen more than once but under ten times. CDR3 residues: CASSLGGLPSSTDTQYF. The CDR3 DNA is TGTGCCAGCAGTTTAGGAGGATTACCCAGTAGCACAGATACGCAGTATTTT. This chain links TRBV28 with TRBJ2-3; possibly TRBD2 for D (5 bases). Germline V gene sequence: CDR1 MDHEN, CDR2 SYDVKM. V was clipped by 2 bases and J by 0 bases, with 15 bases between them. The CDR3 consists of 17 residues.

The gene calls are TRBV5-6 and TRBJ2-7; the D call may be TRBD1 or TRBD2 (6 bases each). Germline assignment: CDR1 SGHDT and CDR2 YYEEEE. There are 14 residues in the CDR3. Between the trimmed V and J ends, which lost 0 bases and 9 bases, there was a span of 16 bases. CDR3 region: CASSLAGGLHGQYV. CDR3 coding DNA: TGTGCCAGCAGCTTGGCCGGGGGCCTTCATGGGCAGTACGTC.

The chain couples TRBV6-2 or TRBV6-3 to TRBJ1-1, with unresolved D. Germline V gene sequence: CDR1 MNHEY, CDR2 SVGEGT. There are 11 residues in the CDR3. V was clipped by 5 bases and J by 12 bases, with 13 bases between them. Written as DNA, the CDR3 is TGTGCCAGCAGTACCACCGGGAAACCTTTCTTT. Its protein product is CASSTTGKPFF.

This clonotype has ten or more counts. Written as DNA, the CDR3 is TGTGCCAGCAGCTTGCCCGATGCTCAGAGGACCGAAAATGAAAAACTGTTTTTT. It translates to CASSLPDAQRTENEKLFF. This chain joins TRBV7-2 and TRBJ1-4; no definite D call. The CDR3 runs to 18 residues. Germline V gives CDR1 SGHTA, CDR2 FQGNSA. With 3 bases removed from V and 5 bases from J, the gap between germline ends came to 22 bases.

This clonotype showed up just a few times. The gene calls are TRBV7-8 and TRBJ1-1, with D unresolved. V was shortened by 1 base and J by 5 bases, with 8 bases between the two germline ends. Germline values: CDR1 SGHVS, CDR2 FQNEAQ. This CDR3 spans 13 amino acids. The DNA for the CDR3 is TGTGCCAGCAGCTTAGTTCCAGGTACTGAAGCTTTCTTT. This encodes CASSLVPGTEAFF.

This clonotype was seen ten or more times. The chain uses TRBV7-6 and TRBJ2-3; D is undetermined. The V gene's germline CDR1 is SGHVS and CDR2 FNYEAQ. Trimming removed 0 bases at V and 1 base at J, with 2 bases between. The CDR3 runs 13 residues. The CDR3 protein is CASSLARTDTQYF. The DNA for the CDR3 is TGTGCCAGCAGCTTAGCCCGCACAGATACGCAGTATTTT.